The rows below give T cell receptor beta chains drawn from one sample of a study of cytomegalovirus exposure and HLA in healthy donors. Sequencing used immunoSEQ multiplex PCR; TCRdb keeps in-frame clones, though not all of them. The sample includes roughly 170,000 clones, around three quarters of them seen just once. Sample: PBMCs. These receptors were collected from a boy younger than 18 in good health and CMV-seronegative. Both conserved end residues are part of each CDR3. The order of the fields is clone size, V gene, J gene, CDR3 length, D gene, CDR3 DNA, CDR3 protein. D genes are given only for firm matches. The listing skips clone size in some rows; elsewhere it reads once, few, many or a size class.

clone size: -; V gene: TRBV9; J gene: TRBJ2-5; CDR3 length: 15; D gene: TRBD2; CDR3 DNA: TGTGCCAGCAGCGTGGGGGGGGATACAGTCGAGACCCAGTACTTC; CDR3 protein: CASSVGGDTVETQYF
clone size: -; V gene: TRBV9; J gene: TRBJ2-1; CDR3 length: 17; D gene: TRBD2; CDR3 DNA: TGTGCCAGCAGCGTAGCTCGGGGACTAGCGGTGGAAAATGAGCAGTTCTTC; CDR3 protein: CASSVARGLAVENEQFF
clone size: -; V gene: TRBV5-1; J gene: TRBJ2-1; CDR3 length: 16; D gene: -; CDR3 DNA: TGCGCCAGCACACGTAGCGGCCCCGCTTCCTACAATGAGCAGTTCTTC; CDR3 protein: CASTRSGPASYNEQFF
clone size: -; V gene: TRBV7-8; J gene: TRBJ2-2; CDR3 length: 16; D gene: TRBD1; CDR3 DNA: TGTGCCAGCAGCTCGACAGGGAACACGAACACCGGGGAGCTGTTTTTT; CDR3 protein: CASSSTGNTNTGELFF
clone size: -; V gene: TRBV19; J gene: TRBJ1-1; CDR3 length: 15; D gene: -; CDR3 DNA: TGTGCCAGTAGTACCCCCATGAGGGTTGGCACTGAAGCTTTCTTT; CDR3 protein: CASSTPMRVGTEAFF
clone size: once; V gene: TRBV7-9; J gene: TRBJ2-7; CDR3 length: 15; D gene: -; CDR3 DNA: TGTGCCAGCAGCTTAGGGTACAGGGACCCCTACGAGCAGTACTTC; CDR3 protein: CASSLGYRDPYEQYF
clone size: -; V gene: TRBV18; J gene: TRBJ1-5; CDR3 length: 14; D gene: -; CDR3 DNA: TGTGCCAGCTCACCCGACAGGAGCAATCAGCCCCAGCATTTT; CDR3 protein: CASSPDRSNQPQHF
clone size: -; V gene: TRBV5-1; J gene: TRBJ1-1; CDR3 length: 14; D gene: -; CDR3 DNA: TGCGCCAGCAGCTTGGTGTCAGGGCGGCCTGAAGCTTTCTTT; CDR3 protein: CASSLVSGRPEAFF
clone size: -; V gene: TRBV4-3; J gene: TRBJ2-1; CDR3 length: 15; D gene: -; CDR3 DNA: TGCGCCAGCAGCCAGGACAGTCGACCCTACAATGAGCAGTTCTTC; CDR3 protein: CASSQDSRPYNEQFF
clone size: -; V gene: TRBV4-1; J gene: TRBJ2-3; CDR3 length: 13; D gene: -; CDR3 DNA: TGCGCCAGCAGCCAAGATCGTACAGATACGCAGTATTTT; CDR3 protein: CASSQDRTDTQYF
clone size: -; V gene: TRBV9; J gene: TRBJ2-3; CDR3 length: 15; D gene: -; CDR3 DNA: TGTGCCAGCAGCGTAGTAGCGGAGAGCACAGATACGCAGTATTTT; CDR3 protein: CASSVVAESTDTQYF
clone size: -; V gene: TRBV30; J gene: TRBJ1-4; CDR3 length: 13; D gene: -; CDR3 DNA: TGTGCCTGGAAAGGGACTAGGGATGAAAAACTGTTTTTT; CDR3 protein: CAWKGTRDEKLFF
clone size: -; V gene: TRBV25-1; J gene: TRBJ2-2; CDR3 length: 16; D gene: -; CDR3 DNA: TGTGCCAGCAGTGATACCGGGGGTACGAACACCGGGGAGCTGTTTTTT; CDR3 protein: CASSDTGGTNTGELFF
clone size: -; V gene: TRBV11-3; J gene: TRBJ1-1; CDR3 length: 15; D gene: -; CDR3 DNA: TGTGCCAGCAGCTTTCGCAAGGGGGTGAACACTGAAGCTTTCTTT; CDR3 protein: CASSFRKGVNTEAFF
clone size: -; V gene: TRBV4-2; J gene: TRBJ2-2; CDR3 length: 14; D gene: -; CDR3 DNA: TGTGCCAGCAGCCAGGACCGGAGGACCGGGGAGCTGTTTTTT; CDR3 protein: CASSQDRRTGELFF
clone size: few; V gene: TRBV29-1; J gene: TRBJ2-1; CDR3 length: 16; D gene: -; CDR3 DNA: TGCAGCGTTGCCCCCCCGGCAGCGGGCACCTACAATGAGCAGTTCTTC; CDR3 protein: CSVAPPAAGTYNEQFF
clone size: -; V gene: TRBV6-1; J gene: TRBJ1-5; CDR3 length: 14; D gene: -; CDR3 DNA: TGTGCCAGCAGTGCGAGGGGGTTCAATCAGCCCCAGCATTTT; CDR3 protein: CASSARGFNQPQHF
clone size: few; V gene: TRBV19; J gene: TRBJ1-2; CDR3 length: 15; D gene: TRBD1; CDR3 DNA: TGTGCCAGTAGTCCCAACAGGGGGGTAAACTATGGCTACACCTTC; CDR3 protein: CASSPNRGVNYGYTF
clone size: -; V gene: TRBV4-1; J gene: TRBJ1-4; CDR3 length: 13; D gene: -; CDR3 DNA: TGCGCCAGCAGCCAAACTTTCCCAGAAAAACTGTTTTTT; CDR3 protein: CASSQTFPEKLFF
clone size: -; V gene: TRBV14; J gene: TRBJ2-5; CDR3 length: 13; D gene: TRBD2; CDR3 DNA: TGTGCCAGCAGCCGGACTAGAATGGGGGACCAGTACTTC; CDR3 protein: CASSRTRMGDQYF
clone size: few; V gene: TRBV19; J gene: TRBJ2-2; CDR3 length: 15; D gene: -; CDR3 DNA: TGTGCCAGTAGTAGGGGCGGCTCGTACACCGGGGAGCTGTTTTTT; CDR3 protein: CASSRGGSYTGELFF
clone size: few; V gene: TRBV5-6; J gene: TRBJ1-4; CDR3 length: 13; D gene: -; CDR3 DNA: TGTGCCAGCAGCCGGGAAGCTAATGAAAAACTGTTTTTT; CDR3 protein: CASSREANEKLFF
clone size: -; V gene: TRBV6-6; J gene: TRBJ2-3; CDR3 length: 16; D gene: -; CDR3 DNA: TGTGCCAGCAGACCTCAACGGGACTCCCTCACAGATACGCAGTATTTT; CDR3 protein: CASRPQRDSLTDTQYF
clone size: -; V gene: TRBV6-6; J gene: TRBJ1-1; CDR3 length: 13; D gene: -; CDR3 DNA: TGTGCCAGCAGTTACGTGGGAGACACTGAAGCTTTCTTT; CDR3 protein: CASSYVGDTEAFF
clone size: once; V gene: TRBV7-2; J gene: TRBJ2-1; CDR3 length: 14; D gene: -; CDR3 DNA: TGTGCCAGCAGCTTAGGAAGTAGATCCAATGAGCAGTTCTTC; CDR3 protein: CASSLGSRSNEQFF
clone size: -; V gene: TRBV28; J gene: TRBJ2-7; CDR3 length: 14; D gene: -; CDR3 DNA: TGTGCCAGCAGTTTAGTACCGACTGCCTACGAGCAGTACTTC; CDR3 protein: CASSLVPTAYEQYF
clone size: -; V gene: TRBV6-5; J gene: TRBJ1-2; CDR3 length: 14; D gene: -; CDR3 DNA: TGTGCCAGCAGTCGCCCAGGCTCTAACTATGGCTACACCTTC; CDR3 protein: CASSRPGSNYGYTF
clone size: few; V gene: TRBV9; J gene: TRBJ2-6; CDR3 length: 21; D gene: TRBD2; CDR3 DNA: TGTGCCAGCAGCGTAGATCATGTAGCGGGCAGGGCGAGCTCTGGGGCCAACGTCCTGACTTTC; CDR3 protein: CASSVDHVAGRASSGANVLTF
clone size: -; V gene: TRBV9; J gene: TRBJ2-1; CDR3 length: 14; D gene: -; CDR3 DNA: TGTGCCAGCAGCGTCGAAACTAGCTCCAATGAGCAGTTCTTC; CDR3 protein: CASSVETSSNEQFF
clone size: -; V gene: TRBV30; J gene: TRBJ1-6; CDR3 length: 13; D gene: -; CDR3 DNA: TGTGCCTGGAGTGTAACGAGGGATTCACCCCTCCACTTT; CDR3 protein: CAWSVTRDSPLHF
clone size: -; V gene: TRBV7-2; J gene: TRBJ2-2; CDR3 length: 16; D gene: TRBD2; CDR3 DNA: TGTGCCAGCAGCAGAGGACTAGCCTCGAACACCGGGGAGCTGTTTTTT; CDR3 protein: CASSRGLASNTGELFF
clone size: -; V gene: TRBV19; J gene: TRBJ2-7; CDR3 length: 14; D gene: TRBD1; CDR3 DNA: TGTGCCAGTAGTACAAGACAGGGATCCTACGAGCAGTACTTC; CDR3 protein: CASSTRQGSYEQYF
clone size: -; V gene: TRBV19; J gene: TRBJ1-2; CDR3 length: 13; D gene: TRBD1; CDR3 DNA: TGTGCCAGTGGACAGGGTGGGACCTATGGCTACACCTTC; CDR3 protein: CASGQGGTYGYTF
clone size: -; V gene: TRBV30; J gene: TRBJ1-5; CDR3 length: 14; D gene: TRBD1; CDR3 DNA: TGTGCCTGGAGGGGTGACAGGGGGGGACAGCCCCAGCATTTT; CDR3 protein: CAWRGDRGGQPQHF
clone size: -; V gene: TRBV7-2; J gene: TRBJ1-2; CDR3 length: 16; D gene: -; CDR3 DNA: TGTGCCAGCACACCTGCCCCAGTCCCCTTTAACTATGGCTACACCTTC; CDR3 protein: CASTPAPVPFNYGYTF
clone size: -; V gene: TRBV6-1; J gene: TRBJ2-7; CDR3 length: 14; D gene: -; CDR3 DNA: TGTGCCAGCACCCGCACAGGTACGTCCTACGAGCAGTACTTC; CDR3 protein: CASTRTGTSYEQYF
clone size: -; V gene: TRBV9; J gene: TRBJ1-2; CDR3 length: 14; D gene: -; CDR3 DNA: TGTGCCAGCAGCACCACATGGGACACCTATGGCTACACCTTC; CDR3 protein: CASSTTWDTYGYTF
clone size: -; V gene: TRBV7-9; J gene: TRBJ1-2; CDR3 length: 17; D gene: TRBD1; CDR3 DNA: TGTGCCAGCAGCCAGGGACAGGGGACTGTCTACTACTATGGCTACACCTTC; CDR3 protein: CASSQGQGTVYYYGYTF
clone size: -; V gene: TRBV7-9; J gene: TRBJ2-2; CDR3 length: 15; D gene: TRBD1; CDR3 DNA: TGTGCCAGCAGCTTAGGACAGGGAAGACCCGGGGAGCTGTTTTTT; CDR3 protein: CASSLGQGRPGELFF
clone size: -; V gene: TRBV4-2; J gene: TRBJ2-5; CDR3 length: 15; D gene: TRBD2; CDR3 DNA: TGTGCCAGCAGCCCAGCGGGGCGACTCCAAGAGACCCAGTACTTC; CDR3 protein: CASSPAGRLQETQYF
clone size: -; V gene: TRBV27; J gene: TRBJ2-7; CDR3 length: 16; D gene: -; CDR3 DNA: TGTGCCAGCAGTCTAAGTTCGGGGTCTATTTTCTACGAGCAGTACTTC; CDR3 protein: CASSLSSGSIFYEQYF